What follows are 20 T cell receptor beta chains derived from one specimen sequenced in a study of blood T cell repertoires in COVID-19. Sequencing used immunoSEQ multiplex PCR; TCRdb keeps in-frame clones, though not all of them. The repertoire holds about 220,000 clones, with 65% to 90% as singletons. Sample: peripheral blood. The receptors stem from a woman in her 70s with COVID-19, enrolled during active disease.

The V gene is TRBV10-3, the J gene TRBJ1-4; TRBD1 is a possible D gene (6 bases). The CDR3 is made up of 16 amino acids. Germline V gives CDR1 ENHRY, CDR2 SYGVKD. V gave up 0 bases and J gave up 5 bases, with 13 bases separating them. Here the CDR3 DNA reads TGTGCCATCAGTGAGTCGACGGCAGGGGAAAATGAAAAACTGTTTTTT. Protein sequence: CAISESTAGENEKLFF.

CDR3 bases: TGCGCCAGCAGCCAAGGATGGGGAGGTGATTATGGCTACACCTTC. This codes for CASSQGWGGDYGYTF. V is TRBV4-3 and J is TRBJ1-2, with D hard to call. Trimming left V 1 base short and J 5 bases short, with 14 bases between. This CDR3 comprises 15 residues. Germline CDR1 LGHNA, CDR2 YSLEER.

The chain recombines TRBV19 with TRBJ2-1; maybe TRBD2 (5 bases). V was pared by 5 bases and J by 7 bases, with 18 bases between. The CDR3 contains 15 residues. Germline V gives CDR1 LNHDA, CDR2 SQIVND (reference sequence). This CDR3 is CASSLGSLPGNEQFF. The CDR3 coding sequence is TGTGCCAGTAGTCTTGGGAGTCTTCCTGGGAATGAGCAGTTCTTC.

The chain uses TRBV5-1 and TRBJ2-4; 8 bases match TRBD1. The CDR3 covers 15 residues. CDR1 is SGHRS, CDR2 YFSETQ, per germline. The V gene end was trimmed by 4 bases and the J gene end by 6 bases; junction bases not matched to a gene: 9. The CDR3 nucleotides are TGCGCCAGCAGCCTTAGTTCGGGACAGGCAAACATTCAGTACTTC. It specifies CASSLSSGQANIQYF.

This rearrangement joins TRBV6-5 to TRBJ1-6; D call uncertain. Trimming took 7 bases from V and 4 from J, leaving 11 bases between them. From germline, CDR1 is MNHEY and CDR2 SVGAGI. The CDR3 loop spans 14 amino acids. CDR3 sequence reads: CASNGGNYNSPLHF. The CDR3, as DNA: TGTGCCAGCAATGGAGGAAATTATAATTCACCCCTCCACTTT.

The rearrangement joins TRBV28 to TRBJ1-2; no reliable D call. The CDR3 runs 13 residues. CDR1 and CDR2 (germline): MDHEN, SYDVKM. V was pared by 3 bases and J by 2 bases, with 7 bases between. The CDR3, as DNA: TGTGCCAGCAGTTTTGAACGGAACTATGGCTACACCTTC. It translates to CASSFERNYGYTF.

The CDR3 here is CASSLDRDLYEQYF. The CDR3 DNA reads as TGTGCCAGCTCACTCGACAGGGATCTCTACGAGCAGTACTTC. The chain links TRBV18 to TRBJ2-7; TRBD1 matches at 7 bases. Per germline, CDR1 KGHSH and CDR2 LQKENI. The CDR3 has 14 residues. With V trimmed by 4 bases and J by 3 bases, 6 bases remained unmatched.

The genes are TRBV12-3 or TRBV12-4 and TRBJ1-2, with a weak D call TRBD1 (6 bases). With 5 bases removed from V and 0 bases from J, the gap between germline ends came to 7 bases. CDR3 length: 13 amino acids. CDR3 in DNA: TGTGCCAGCAGTCGGGACACTAACTATGGCTACACCTTC. Amino acid sequence: CASSRDTNYGYTF.

This clone was detected only a few times. This chain joins TRBV7-2 and TRBJ1-2, with D perhaps matching TRBD1 (5 bases). The CDR3 covers 14 residues. Germline loops: CDR1 SGHTA, CDR2 FQGNSA. V was trimmed by 0 bases and J by 7 bases, leaving 12 bases between them. The CDR3 here is CASSLAPGSAGYTF. CDR3 coding DNA: TGTGCCAGCAGCTTAGCCCCAGGGTCGGCTGGCTACACCTTC.

The J gene is TRBJ1-4, the V gene TRBV4-3; D ambiguous. The CDR3 has 16 amino acids. Germline V lookup: CDR1 LGHNA, CDR2 YSLEER. V dropped 0 bases and J dropped 5 bases, with 13 bases sitting between them. The CDR3 region has the DNA TGCGCCAGCAGCCAAGATCTAGGCAGTACGAATGAAAAACTGTTTTTT. Amino acid sequence: CASSQDLGSTNEKLFF.

Only one count was recorded for this clone. The V call is TRBV4-3, the J call TRBJ1-4; a weak D match, TRBD1 (6 bases). V was pared by 0 bases and J by 8 bases, with 16 bases between. The CDR3 extends over 16 amino acids. CDR1 is LGHNA, CDR2 YSLEER, per germline. CDR3 in amino acids: CASSQEPTRGGEKLFF. The CDR3 DNA follows: TGCGCCAGCAGCCAAGAGCCTACGAGGGGGGGGGAAAAACTGTTTTTT.

The chain combines TRBV2 with TRBJ2-2; tentative D call: TRBD2 (5 bases). The germline V and J ends were trimmed by 1 base and 7 bases, with 10 bases remaining between them. CDR3 length: 14 residues. Germline V lookup: CDR1 SNHLY, CDR2 FYNNEI. The CDR3: CASSEERVVGELFF. The CDR3 coding sequence is TGTGCCAGCAGTGAAGAGAGGGTGGTCGGGGAGCTGTTTTTT.

This clone was found a few times. The J gene is TRBJ1-5, the V gene TRBV5-6; 8 nucleotides align to TRBD1. J was trimmed by 7 bases and V by 0 bases; bases with no gene match: 6. The length of the CDR3 is 15 residues. Per the germline V gene, CDR1 is SGHDT and CDR2 is YYEEEE. Here the CDR3 DNA reads TGTGCCAGCAGCTTGGGGACAGGGCCTGGGCAGCCCCAGCATTTT. This codes for CASSLGTGPGQPQHF. Variable domain in full (rest from reference TRBV5-6 and TRBJ1-5): DAGVTQSPTHLIKTRGQQVTLRCSPKSGHDTVSWYQQALGQGPQFIFQYYEEEERQRGNFPDRFSGHQFPNYSSELNVNALLLGDSALYLCASSLGTGPGQPQHFGDGTRLSIL.

This CDR3 reads CATSDSQETQYF. The CDR3 DNA is TGTGCCACCAGTGATTCTCAAGAGACCCAGTACTTC. This chain connects TRBV24-1 to TRBJ2-5; D unclear. V was pared by 2 bases and J by 2 bases, with 2 bases between. Germline lookup yields CDR1 KGHDR and CDR2 SFDVKD. The CDR3 loop spans 12 amino acids.

The J gene is TRBJ1-3, the V gene TRBV27; 12 nucleotides line up with TRBD1. J was trimmed by 2 bases and V by 0 bases; bases with no gene match: 8. Germline V CDR1 and CDR2: MNHEY, SMNVEV (reference sequence). The length of the CDR3 is 19 residues. The CDR3 nucleotides read TGTGCCAGCAGTTTATCTGGGACAGGGGGCGTGGGGGCTGGAAACACCATATATTTT. Its protein product is CASSLSGTGGVGAGNTIYF.

This chain uses TRBV6-8 with TRBJ2-1; D call uncertain. Trimming took off 6 bases at V and 1 base at J, with 22 bases between the two ends. The germline gives CDR1 MNHGY, CDR2 SAAAGT. This CDR3 spans 18 amino acids. The chain's CDR3 is CASSRVGWHLVSYNEQFF. As DNA, the CDR3 is TGTGCCAGCAGCCGAGTCGGGTGGCATTTGGTTTCCTACAATGAGCAGTTCTTC.

The V gene is TRBV6-2 or TRBV6-3, the J gene TRBJ2-5; TRBD1 matches 7 bases. This CDR3 is built from 15 residues. Germline CDR1 and CDR2: MNHEY and SVGEGT. V was clipped by 5 bases and J by 2 bases; unmatched bases: 8. CDR3 sequence reads: CASSTPTGIQETQYF. Here the CDR3 DNA reads TGTGCCAGCAGTACCCCGACAGGGATACAAGAGACCCAGTACTTC.

J is TRBJ2-1 and V is TRBV3-1 (or the pseudogene TRBV3-2); D may be TRBD2 (6 bases). Per germline, CDR1 LGHDT and CDR2 YNNKEL (reference sequence). The germline V and J ends were trimmed by 5 bases and 8 bases, with 16 bases remaining between them. The CDR3 contains 14 residues. The CDR3 sequence is CASSRRGEVYEQFF. In nucleotides, the CDR3 is TGTGCCAGCAGCAGACGAGGGGAGGTCTATGAGCAGTTCTTC.

The sample holds a few counts of this clone. V gene TRBV19 combines with J gene TRBJ1-2, with 8 nucleotides matching TRBD1. The CDR3 loop spans 13 amino acids. V gave up 11 bases and J gave up 6 bases; unmatched junction bases: 11. Germline assignment: CDR1 LNHDA and CDR2 SQIVND (reference sequence). This CDR3 reads CAGLNRGNNGYTF. The CDR3 coding sequence is TGTGCCGGATTAAACAGGGGGAACAATGGCTACACCTTC.

J is TRBJ1-1 and V is TRBV7-2, with D unclear. CDR3 length: 13 amino acids. V was cut by 1 base and J by 6 bases, with 9 bases left in between. The germline CDR1 and CDR2 sequences are SGHTA and FQGNSA. This CDR3 is CASSLGPGSEAFF. In DNA form, the CDR3 reads TGTGCCAGCAGCTTAGGGCCTGGCTCTGAAGCTTTCTTT.